This is a list of T cell receptor beta chains from one sample in a study of cytomegalovirus exposure and HLA in healthy donors. Sequencing used immunoSEQ multiplex PCR; TCRdb keeps in-frame clones, though not all of them. Of roughly 150,000 clones in the sample, roughly three quarters were seen once. Material for sequencing was PBMCs. All receptors derive from a woman aged 30 to 39 in good health and CMV-seronegative. Each CDR3 is given with its conserved first and last residue.

>TRBJ1-1|TRBV6-6|15
CASTPSRAGVSEAFF
>TRBJ1-5|TRBV10-3|13
CAIGQGQFQPQHF
>TRBJ2-1|TRBV7-7|13
CASSLGTGREQFF
>TRBJ2-7|TRBV11-3|12
CASSDRDHEQYF
>TRBJ2-3|TRBV21-1|17
CASSKLRAVTSTDTQYF
>TRBJ1-1|TRBV25-1|15
CASSSETGMNTEAFF
>TRBJ1-2|TRBV7-3|12
CASSLRSYGYTF
>TRBJ1-4|TRBV10-3|15
CAASAPPGGDEKLFF
>TRBJ2-5|TRBV28|17
CASTERVGQGVRETQYF
>TRBJ2-7|TRBV28|15
CASSHRTSGPYEQYF
>TRBJ2-1|TRBV12-5|16
CASGLDLAGIGNEQFF
>TRBJ2-6|TRBV27|13
CASTVSGANVLTF
>TRBJ1-2|TRBV28|13
CASSLVRRYGYTF
>TRBJ1-3|TRBV7-8|15
CASSLATGTGNTIYF
>TRBJ2-5|TRBV4-1|16
CASSQDGRGGQETQYF
>TRBJ1-4|TRBV7-9|14
CASSLGQGIEKLFF
>TRBJ1-1|TRBV19|14
CASSVRGESTEAFF
>TRBJ2-1|TRBV27|16
CASSPDIDRGGNEQFF
>TRBJ1-5|TRBV19|15
CASSPTREINQPQHF
>TRBJ1-1|TRBV6-5|12
CASSHMNTEAFF
>TRBJ2-1|TRBV15|16
CATSREASGGSGEQFF
>TRBJ2-2|TRBV5-4|16
CASSSSGDSNTGELFF
>TRBJ1-2|TRBV9|14
CASSVGQTNYGYTF
>TRBJ1-4|TRBV6-5|15
CASSYSGGTNEKLFF
>TRBJ1-5|TRBV28|15
CASSSPGQLLRPQHF
>TRBJ2-2|TRBV7-3|16
CASSLADRGLTGELFF
>TRBJ1-5|TRBV28|15
CASSLPDRRNQPQHF
>TRBJ2-2|TRBV7-3|17
CASSPKTSGRAVGELFF
>TRBJ1-1|TRBV5-1|17
CASSSGTISGVNTEAFF
>TRBJ2-7|TRBV6-1|12
CASSEHSYEQYF
>TRBJ2-1|TRBV10-3|12
CATGLATGEQFF
>TRBJ2-2|TRBV9|16
CASSVTLAGVSGELFF
>TRBJ2-3|TRBV5-1|16
CASSLTRSGPEDTQYF
>TRBJ2-5|TRBV6-1|18
CASSDYNRGLAGAETQYF
>TRBJ2-7|TRBV7-2|16
CASSVTGTSGAYEQYF
>TRBJ2-1|TRBV4-1|15
CASSQDGTVTNEQFF
>TRBJ1-4|TRBV11-2|15
CASSMTRQGGEKLFF
>TRBJ2-3|TRBV5-1|14
CASSLGDSPDTQYF
>TRBJ2-7|TRBV25-1|12
CASSESRYEQYF
>TRBJ1-5|TRBV7-2|15
CASSLRQGYNQPQHF
>TRBJ2-3|TRBV30|17
CAWSDVMEAESTDTQYF
>TRBJ2-6|TRBV5-4|16
CASSPPGGSGANVLTF
>TRBJ1-2|TRBV2|18
CASSEALRDDRERYGYTF
>TRBJ1-1|TRBV6-5|14
CAISEDTGQREAFF
>TRBJ2-2|TRBV10-1|15
CASEPGQGYTGELFF